This TCR beta chain came from a study of regulatory T cells in long-lasting Graves disease. The ends were cut back, 6 bases at V and 4 bases at J, with 12 bases in the middle. The CDR3 is 13 amino acids. CDR1 MNHNS and CDR2 SASEGT come from the germline V gene. As for time point: persistent/refractory GD, antithyroid drugs over 5 years with positive TRAb. After RNA was extracted from PBMCs, the TCR library was made from it. Guidelines of the American Thyroid Association were used to diagnose Graves' disease. The authors drew patients from an endocrinology department in Xi'an, China. Libraries of TCR beta came from iRepertoire HTBI primers plus Arm-PCR of CDR3 regions. Each CDR3 protein is one row after TCRdb ran MiXCR on the multiplex PCR reads. The sample has approximately 380,000 distinct CDR3 sequences, roughly 20% seen once.

The sequencing here drew on peripheral blood mononuclear cells (PBMCs), taken when the disease was refractory, from a patient treated with antithyroid drugs. The chain carries TRBV6-1 and TRBJ1-1; tentative D call: TRBD1 (5 bases). This TCR came from a female donor with Graves disease. The CDR3 loop is CASRQALGTEAFF. CDR3 in DNA: TGTGCCAGCAGACAGGCCCTGGGCACTGAAGCTTTCTTT.